This entry describes one T cell receptor (beta chain). What it binds is unknown. This record comes from a study of post-analysis software for immune sequencing data. Findings and limits, study-wide: Comparison of patients with controls showed about 5 TRBV segments more frequent in patients, TRBV5-6, TRBV5-1 and TRBV20-1 among them.

Tagging with unique molecular identifiers was a feature of the TCR beta cDNA libraries. In TCRdb, the PCR reads were re-called with MiXCR into one record per CDR3 protein. This sample has 400,000 to 500,000 distinct CDR3 sequences; approximately 38% occur once, and the top ten carry approximately 7.1%. V gave up 1 base and J gave up 10 bases; unmatched junction bases: 5. Germline CDR1 is KGHDR and CDR2 is SFDVKD. CDR3 length equals 14 residues. The material sequenced was blood. V usage is TRBV24-1 and J usage is TRBJ2-1; 8 bases fit TRBD2. The receptor was derived from a girl aged 2 to 9 with multiple sclerosis. In nucleotides, the CDR3 is TGTGCCACCAGTGATTTACTAGCGGAGGGCGAGCAGTTCTTC. This codes for CATSDLLAEGEQFF.